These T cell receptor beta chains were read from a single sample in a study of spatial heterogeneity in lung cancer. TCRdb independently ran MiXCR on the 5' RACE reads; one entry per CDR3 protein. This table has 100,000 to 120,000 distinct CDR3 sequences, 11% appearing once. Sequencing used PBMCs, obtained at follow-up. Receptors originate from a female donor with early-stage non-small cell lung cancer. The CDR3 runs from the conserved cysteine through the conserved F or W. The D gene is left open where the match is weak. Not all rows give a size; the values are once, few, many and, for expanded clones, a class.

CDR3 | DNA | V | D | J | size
CASSFRGDTGELFF | TGTGCCAGCAGCTTCAGGGGTGACACCGGGGAGCTGTTTTTT | TRBV7-3 | - | TRBJ2-2 | -
CASSVGRVQPQHF | TGTGCCAGCAGCGTAGGGCGGGTCCAGCCCCAGCATTTT | TRBV27 | - | TRBJ1-5 | -
CASSLDSWGHTNTGELFF | TGTGCCAGCAGCTTAGACTCTTGGGGACACACGAACACCGGGGAGCTGTTTTTT | TRBV11-1 | - | TRBJ2-2 | -
CASSQEGTGGGEKLFF | TGTGCCAGCAGCCAAGAAGGTACAGGGGGCGGTGAAAAACTGTTTTTT | TRBV4-2 | TRBD1 | TRBJ1-4 | -
CASMVRGAETQYF | TGTGCCAGCATGGTCAGGGGGGCAGAGACCCAGTACTTC | TRBV27 | - | TRBJ2-5 | few
CASSRNWNRATQEGTQYF | TGTGCCAGCAGCAGAAACTGGAACAGGGCGACCCAAGAAGGGACCCAGTACTTC | TRBV11-2 | - | TRBJ2-5 | -
CASTNNEQFF | TGTGCCAGCACTAACAATGAGCAGTTCTTC | TRBV6-1 | - | TRBJ2-1 | -
CASSLVGTGGLLDTQYF | TGTGCCAGCAGCTTGGTTGGAACGGGAGGGCTTCTAGATACGCAGTATTTT | TRBV7-2 | TRBD2 | TRBJ2-3 | -
CASSPEGIRGKLFF | TGTGCCAGCAGCCCTGAGGGGATTAGAGGAAAACTGTTTTTT | TRBV12-3/TRBV12-4 | - | TRBJ1-4 | few
CASSYVPESEQFF | TGTGCCAGCAGTTACGTTCCAGAATCAGAGCAGTTCTTC | TRBV6-2/TRBV6-3 | - | TRBJ2-1 | few
CSALGDRGHEQYF | TGCAGTGCCCTCGGGGACAGGGGGCACGAGCAGTACTTC | TRBV20-1 | TRBD1 | TRBJ2-7 | few
CSALSRAGGNSPLHF | TGCAGTGCCCTGAGCAGGGCCGGGGGGAATTCACCCCTCCACTTT | TRBV20-1 | - | TRBJ1-6 | -
CASSTPGQGLSEAFF | TGTGCCAGCAGCACACCGGGACAGGGGTTATCTGAAGCTTTCTTT | TRBV7-2 | TRBD1 | TRBJ1-1 | -
CASSEGQRMNTGELFF | TGTGCCAGCAGCGAGGGACAGCGAATGAACACCGGGGAGCTGTTTTTT | TRBV7-8 | TRBD1 | TRBJ2-2 | -
CASSLTGATNEQFF | TGCGCCAGCAGCTTGACAGGAGCAACCAATGAGCAGTTCTTC | TRBV5-1 | - | TRBJ2-1 | -
CASSSSLAQYF | TGTGCCAGCAGTTCCTCCTTGGCCCAGTACTTC | TRBV12-3/TRBV12-4 | - | TRBJ2-5 | -
CASSWTGGPSNEKLFF | TGTGCCAGCAGCTGGACAGGGGGCCCTTCTAATGAAAAACTGTTTTTT | TRBV7-9 | TRBD1 | TRBJ1-4 | -
CASSTTGDSGNTIYF | TGCGCCAGCAGCACCACAGGCGACTCTGGAAACACCATATATTTT | TRBV5-1 | - | TRBJ1-3 | few
CATSRDGGAGQETQYF | TGTGCCACCAGCAGAGATGGAGGAGCAGGCCAAGAGACCCAGTACTTC | TRBV15 | - | TRBJ2-5 | many
CASSKDNGLRYGYTF | TGTGCCAGCAGCAAAGATAACGGCCTGAGGTATGGCTACACCTTC | TRBV21-1 | - | TRBJ1-2 | few
CASSQAVGLVRSDTQYF | TGTGCCAGCAGCCAAGCCGTGGGACTAGTGCGTTCAGATACGCAGTATTTT | TRBV14 | TRBD2 | TRBJ2-3 | -
CATSEFTDTQYF | TGTGCCACCAGTGAGTTCACAGATACGCAGTATTTT | TRBV24-1 | - | TRBJ2-3 | -
CASSIYGVGTQYF | TGTGCCAGCAGCATCTACGGGGTAGGGACCCAGTACTTC | TRBV21-1 | - | TRBJ2-5 | few
CASSLETGLGNSPLHF | TGTGCCAGCAGCTTAGAGACAGGGCTGGGAAATTCACCCCTCCACTTT | TRBV7-2 | TRBD1 | TRBJ1-6 | few
CASSSTGFKGNTIYF | TGTGCCAGCAGTTCGACGGGCTTCAAGGGAAACACCATATATTTT | TRBV28 | - | TRBJ1-3 | few
CASSLTSGIGEQFF | TGTGCCAGCAGTTTGACTAGCGGGATAGGTGAGCAGTTCTTC | TRBV27 | TRBD2 | TRBJ2-1 | -
CASSQLKGPTDTQYF | TGTGCCAGCAGCCAATTAAAGGGCCCTACAGATACGCAGTATTTT | TRBV14 | - | TRBJ2-3 | -
CASSSHPDGYTF | TGTGCCAGCAGCTCCCATCCCGATGGCTACACCTTC | TRBV7-9 | - | TRBJ1-2 | many
CAISGTGELKQETQYF | TGTGCCATCAGTGGCACGGGGGAACTCAAGCAAGAGACCCAGTACTTC | TRBV10-3 | - | TRBJ2-5 | -
CSVGGTDGYTF | TGCAGCGTTGGAGGAACCGATGGCTACACCTTC | TRBV29-1 | - | TRBJ1-2 | many
CASSQDLAGTYEQYF | TGTGCCAGCAGCCAAGATCTCGCCGGAACCTACGAGCAGTACTTC | TRBV4-2 | - | TRBJ2-7 | -
CSVQGDRGDTGELFF | TGCAGTGTTCAAGGTGACAGGGGCGATACCGGGGAGCTGTTTTTT | TRBV20-1 | TRBD1 | TRBJ2-2 | -
CASSYSLAGIGELFF | TGTGCCAGCAGTTACTCACTAGCGGGAATCGGGGAGCTGTTTTTT | TRBV6-6 | TRBD2 | TRBJ2-2 | few
CATSGDIRNTEAFF | TGTGCCACCAGCGGGGACATCCGGAACACTGAAGCTTTCTTT | TRBV15 | - | TRBJ1-1 | many
CASRKEGNEQYF | TGTGCCAGCAGGAAAGAAGGGAACGAGCAGTACTTC | TRBV27 | - | TRBJ2-7 | few
CASRGMGQLNTGELFF | TGTGCCAGCAGGGGAATGGGACAGTTGAACACCGGGGAGCTGTTTTTT | TRBV28 | TRBD1 | TRBJ2-2 | -
CATTQGSTDTQYF | TGTGCCACGACACAGGGGAGCACAGATACGCAGTATTTT | TRBV28 | TRBD1 | TRBJ2-3 | many
CATRAGAGNTEAFF | TGTGCCACCAGGGCGGGGGCAGGGAACACTGAAGCTTTCTTT | TRBV24-1 | - | TRBJ1-1 | few
CASSPPSGLADEQFF | TGTGCCAGCAGCCCCCCGTCGGGACTAGCCGATGAGCAGTTCTTC | TRBV11-2 | TRBD2 | TRBJ2-1 | many
CASSIQGQNTIYF | TGTGCCAGCAGTATTCAGGGGCAAAACACCATATATTTT | TRBV7-9 | - | TRBJ1-3 | -
CASRPGTEMGYTF | TGTGCCAGCAGACCCGGGACGGAAATGGGCTACACCTTC | TRBV5-6 | - | TRBJ1-2 | few
CASGLAGADTQYF | TGTGCCAGCGGCCTAGCGGGAGCAGATACGCAGTATTTT | TRBV28 | TRBD2 | TRBJ2-3 | few
CASSLGTSGQETQYF | TGTGCCAGCAGCTTGGGGACTAGCGGACAAGAGACCCAGTACTTC | TRBV5-4 | TRBD2 | TRBJ2-5 | -
CASSPQSGSGNTIYF | TGTGCCAGCAGCCCTCAGTCAGGGTCTGGAAACACCATATATTTT | TRBV7-9 | - | TRBJ1-3 | many
CASSLTPTVGTQYF | TGTGCCAGCAGCTTAACCCCCACTGTGGGAACCCAGTACTTC | TRBV7-2 | - | TRBJ2-5 | -
CASNQGHNTEAFF | TGTGCCAGCAATCAGGGACATAACACTGAAGCTTTCTTT | TRBV12-3/TRBV12-4 | - | TRBJ1-1 | -
CASSFMTAYNEQFF | TGTGCCAGCAGCTTTATGACAGCCTACAATGAGCAGTTCTTC | TRBV7-2 | - | TRBJ2-1 | few
CASSPHPRPYEQYF | TGTGCCAGCAGTCCCCATCCCCGACCCTACGAGCAGTACTTC | TRBV28 | - | TRBJ2-7 | -
CSVGRTESYNEQFF | TGCAGCGTCGGACGGACGGAGTCCTACAATGAGCAGTTCTTC | TRBV29-1 | - | TRBJ2-1 | many
CATSDYGTSGNEQFF | TGTGCCACCAGTGATTATGGGACTAGCGGGAATGAGCAGTTCTTC | TRBV24-1 | TRBD2 | TRBJ2-1 | -